The rows below give T cell receptor beta chains drawn from one sample of a study of cytomegalovirus exposure and HLA in healthy donors. Profiling relied on immunoSEQ multiplex PCR, and the TCRdb table lists in-frame clones only, not all of them. This sample has 150,000 to 200,000 clones; around 80% occur once, and the top ten carry less than 1.1%. Sequenced: PBMCs. These receptors came from a woman aged 40 to 50 in good health and CMV-seronegative. The conserved cysteine and the conserved F or W are not part of the CDR3 here.

12 | TRBV14 | ASSQLRLSYGYT
14 | TRBV5-4 | ASSLAAGTMNTEAF
12 | TRBV5-1 | ASQTTSGALEQF
12 | TRBV30 | ACRTKGYAYGYT
12 | TRBV30 | AWKRESSYNEQF
13 | TRBV19 | ASSPGLAGFNEQF
14 | TRBV7-2 | ASSPERLASANEQF
10 | TRBV30 | AWSLSRETQY
12 | TRBV5-3 | ARSSSRGAYEQY
13 | TRBV10-3 | AIKSPTSAYNEQF
13 | TRBV27 | ASSRGSSLVYGYT
12 | TRBV19 | ASSGGQGRYEQY
11 | TRBV19 | ASSSTGDTEAF
11 | TRBV10-3 | ATYLEVGTEAF
13 | TRBV11-3 | ASSSQSRDFYGYT
10 | TRBV2 | ASSETTGGYT
12 | TRBV11-3 | ASSPRVGKNIQY
11 | TRBV10-3 | AISQGSSDTQY
13 | TRBV7-2 | ASSFQGARNTEAF
11 | TRBV6-4 | ASSASREETQY
14 | TRBV9 | ASSVDPGTYYNEQF
11 | TRBV7-2 | ASSFIAGHEQF
12 | TRBV18 | ASSPTGDADTQY
9 | TRBV29-1 | SVGQLYGYT
14 | TRBV9 | ASSVATSGSLREQF
11 | TRBV19 | ASSMTGVNEQF
10 | TRBV6-1 | ASSTGIYGYT
13 | TRBV11-1 | ASSLGSSRYNEQF
14 | TRBV27 | ASSYLAGGGTGELF
13 | TRBV5-1 | ASSLEGGGTDTQY
13 | TRBV5-6 | ASSFSGGPYNEQF
13 | TRBV11-3 | ASSKGGARVEKLF
14 | TRBV11-3 | ASSLDGRSYTGELF
11 | TRBV5-1 | ASSAGFGTEAF
12 | TRBV29-1 | SVRQGSGTDTQY
13 | TRBV29-1 | SVGGTGGAITEAF
12 | TRBV13 | ASSVTGPEETQY
13 | TRBV7-8 | ASSLASGRAFEQY
13 | TRBV7-8 | ASSTDRWLNTEAF
11 | TRBV2 | ASSNRQGEKLF
11 | TRBV6-5 | ASSSGQTRPLH